The rows below give T cell receptor beta chains drawn from one sample of a study of CD8+CD57+ T cells in acquired aplastic anemia. TCRdb independently ran MiXCR on the reads; one entry per CDR3 protein. The table has approximately 190,000 distinct CDR3 sequences, 40% to 50% seen once. Sequencing used sorted CD4+, CD8+, or CD8+CD57+ T cells (not recorded which) from PBMCs. Receptors were obtained from a human donor with aplastic anemia. Both conserved end residues are part of each CDR3. Fields, in order: CDR3 DNA, CDR3 protein, J gene, clone size, V gene, D gene. The D gene is left open where the match is weak. A clone size is listed for some rows: how often the clone was seen (once, few, many), or a class if it is expanded.

TGTGCCACCAGTGATTCTTTTAGCTCCTACAATGAGCAGTTCTTC,CATSDSFSSYNEQFF,TRBJ2-1,once,TRBV24-1,.
TGTGCCATCAGTGTTGGCGTGAACACCGGGGAGCTGTTTTTT,CAISVGVNTGELFF,TRBJ2-2,.,TRBV10-3,.
TGTGCCATCAGTCGAACTAGCGGGAGTCCCCATGAGCAGTTCTTC,CAISRTSGSPHEQFF,TRBJ2-1,.,TRBV10-3,TRBD2
TGTGCCAGCAGTGGCCCCGCCGGGACAGGGTACAGTGGCTACACCTTC,CASSGPAGTGYSGYTF,TRBJ1-2,.,TRBV25-1,TRBD1
TGTGCCAGCAGCAAAGAAAGAGGGACTGGGGCCAACGTCCTGACTTTC,CASSKERGTGANVLTF,TRBJ2-6,.,TRBV13,.
TGTGCCAGCAGCCGGGGAAACACCATATATTTT,CASSRGNTIYF,TRBJ1-3,many,TRBV3-1,.
TGTGCCACCGCTGGGACAGTGGCCTACGAGCAGTACTTC,CATAGTVAYEQYF,TRBJ2-7,.,TRBV10-3,TRBD1
TGTGCCAGCAGCTTAAACGTCTATGGCTACACCTTC,CASSLNVYGYTF,TRBJ1-2,.,TRBV7-2,.
TGTGCCAGCAGCTTGGCGTCGAATACCTACGAGCAGTACTTC,CASSLASNTYEQYF,TRBJ2-7,.,TRBV5-6,.
TGTGCCAGCATGGGACAGAGCTACGAGCAGTACTTC,CASMGQSYEQYF,TRBJ2-7,.,TRBV10-3,TRBD1
TGCAGTGCCCCGGGACAGGGGTTCGGTTTAATTGAAGCTTTCTTT,CSAPGQGFGLIEAFF,TRBJ1-1,many,TRBV20-1,TRBD1
TGCAGTGCTAGACAGGGGATGCGGCGTAGCAATCAGCCCCAGCATTTT,CSARQGMRRSNQPQHF,TRBJ1-5,many,TRBV20-1,.
TGCGCCAGCAGCTCTATACAGGGGGCTTGGGAGACCCAGTACTTC,CASSSIQGAWETQYF,TRBJ2-5,few,TRBV5-1,TRBD1
TGTGCCAGCAGCTTTGGACTGGGGTCCTACGAGCAGTACTTC,CASSFGLGSYEQYF,TRBJ2-7,many,TRBV11-3,.
TGTGCCTGGAGTGGGGCCACGGGTGAAAAACTGTTTTTT,CAWSGATGEKLFF,TRBJ1-4,.,TRBV30,.
TGTGCCAGCAGCGTCGGACAGGTGGAAGCTTTCTTT,CASSVGQVEAFF,TRBJ1-1,few,TRBV7-8,TRBD1
TGTGCCAGCAGCCCAATAGCGGGGCGACAAGAGACCCAGTACTTC,CASSPIAGRQETQYF,TRBJ2-5,few,TRBV28,TRBD2
TGTGCCAGTAGTGCGGGCCCACAAGAGACCCAGTACTTC,CASSAGPQETQYF,TRBJ2-5,.,TRBV19,.
TGTGCCATCAGTGTATCGGGTGTTGGCTACACCTTC,CAISVSGVGYTF,TRBJ1-2,once,TRBV10-3,.
TGTGCCAGCAGTTTTGAAGTCTCGAACATTCAGTACTTC,CASSFEVSNIQYF,TRBJ2-4,many,TRBV7-2,.
TGTGCCAGCTCACCAGGGACGCAGACCTACGAGCAGTACTTC,CASSPGTQTYEQYF,TRBJ2-7,once,TRBV18,.
TGCGCCAGCAGCTTGACAGACTCCACAGATACGCAGTATTTT,CASSLTDSTDTQYF,TRBJ2-3,.,TRBV5-1,.
TGTGCCAGCAGTGTAAAGGAGGGACGCGGCTACACCTTC,CASSVKEGRGYTF,TRBJ1-2,.,TRBV2,.
TGTGCCAGCAGCCGAGCCCCCCGACAGGAGCAGTACTTC,CASSRAPRQEQYF,TRBJ2-7,many,TRBV14,.
TGTGCCAGCAGCTTAAGTGTCCGGGGTTCATATTTC,CASSLSVRGSYF,TRBJ2-5,.,TRBV7-2,.
TGTGCCAGCAGCTCACCGGGACTAGCGATCTCCTACAAGCAGTACTTC,CASSSPGLAISYKQYF,TRBJ2-7,many,TRBV11-2,TRBD2
TGTGCCAGCAGCCAATTGAGCGGAGTCGGGAAAGAGACCCAGTACTTC,CASSQLSGVGKETQYF,TRBJ2-5,many,TRBV16,.
TGCAGTGCTAGTTCCGGGCGGAGCTCCTACAATGAGCAGTTCTTC,CSASSGRSSYNEQFF,TRBJ2-1,.,TRBV20-1,.
TGTGCCAGCAGTGAAGAAGGAGTTGAGCAGTTCTTC,CASSEEGVEQFF,TRBJ2-1,.,TRBV2,.
TGTGCCAGCAGAACTACCTACGAGCAGTACTTC,CASRTTYEQYF,TRBJ2-7,.,TRBV6-2/TRBV6-3,.
TGTGCCAGCAGGGTCCAGGACAGGTACGAGCAGTACTTC,CASRVQDRYEQYF,TRBJ2-7,few,TRBV6-1,TRBD1
TGTGCCACCAGCAGAGATCTATCGGAGCAGTTCTTC,CATSRDLSEQFF,TRBJ2-1,.,TRBV15,.
TGCGCCAGCAGCCATGACAGAGGGCCCTACGAGCAGTACTTC,CASSHDRGPYEQYF,TRBJ2-7,.,TRBV4-1,.
TGTGCCACCAGTGACCCCGGGACTAGCGGGTGGCCGGATACGCAGTATTTT,CATSDPGTSGWPDTQYF,TRBJ2-3,once,TRBV24-1,TRBD2
TGTGCCAGCGGCTACGAGCAGTACTTC,CASGYEQYF,TRBJ2-7,few,TRBV2,.
TGTGCCAGCAGTTTGGGACTAGCGGGAGTCGTCTTC,CASSLGLAGVVF,TRBJ2-5,.,TRBV12-3/TRBV12-4,TRBD2
TGTGCCATCAGTGATGGGACTAGCGGGACCTCCTACGAGCAGTACTTC,CAISDGTSGTSYEQYF,TRBJ2-7,.,TRBV10-3,TRBD2
TGTGCCAGCAGCTTAACCATAACCGGGGAGCTGTTTTTT,CASSLTITGELFF,TRBJ2-2,many,TRBV7-2,.
TGTGCCAGTAGTATGCGACGGGATCAGCCCCAGCATTTT,CASSMRRDQPQHF,TRBJ1-5,many,TRBV19,.
TGTGCCAGTAGTATAGGTAACAACAATGAGCAGTTCTTC,CASSIGNNNEQFF,TRBJ2-1,many,TRBV19,.
TGCGCCAGCAGCGTAAACTATCTAGGCTCCTACGAGCAGTACTTC,CASSVNYLGSYEQYF,TRBJ2-7,.,TRBV5-1,.
TGCAGTGCTAGAGAAATAGGGGCCCCGCCAGATACGCAGTATTTT,CSAREIGAPPDTQYF,TRBJ2-3,.,TRBV20-1,.
TGTGCCAGCAGCCAAGTCCCCGGTAGCAATCAGCCCCAGCATTTT,CASSQVPGSNQPQHF,TRBJ1-5,.,TRBV3-1,.
TGTGCCAGCAGCTTAGCTGCGGCAGGGTCCTATTTTTCCTATGGCTACACCTTC,CASSLAAAGSYFSYGYTF,TRBJ1-2,.,TRBV7-8,.
TGCAGTGCAACGACTAGCGGGAGTTTACGGTTAGAGACCCAGTACTTC,CSATTSGSLRLETQYF,TRBJ2-5,many,TRBV20-1,TRBD2
TGTGCCAGCTATGACAGCCACATGAACACTGAAGCTTTCTTT,CASYDSHMNTEAFF,TRBJ1-1,many,TRBV6-5,.
TGCAGTGCTAGGCTGAATGAGCAGTTCTTC,CSARLNEQFF,TRBJ2-1,.,TRBV20-1,.
TGTGCCAGCAGTCAGCGGGGGGGCAAGTTAACGCAGTATTTT,CASSQRGGKLTQYF,TRBJ2-3,.,TRBV6-4,TRBD2
TGTGCCAGCAGCTTAGTGGGGGGCAATGAGCAGTTCTTC,CASSLVGGNEQFF,TRBJ2-1,many,TRBV7-2,.
TGCAGCGTTGTAGCGGGAGTAGGCACAGATACGCAGTATTTT,CSVVAGVGTDTQYF,TRBJ2-3,few,TRBV29-1,TRBD2
TGTGCCAGTAGTTCACCAGAATTCGCGGATACGCAGTATTTT,CASSSPEFADTQYF,TRBJ2-3,.,TRBV19,.